The 11 T cell receptor beta chains given below trace back to one sample, sequenced in a study of blood T cell repertoires in COVID-19. Here immunoSEQ multiplex PCR was the method, and the copy in TCRdb shows in-frame clones only, minus some. Of about 200,000 clones in the sample, approximately 85% were seen once. Sequenced sample: peripheral blood. Source of these receptors: a woman in her seventies with active or convalescent COVID-19.

Details on this clone: This sample also contains other DNA sequences that code for the same CDR3. The chain uses TRBV6-5 and TRBJ2-2; perhaps TRBD2 as D (6 bases). Germline loops: CDR1 MNHEY, CDR2 SVGAGI. There are 15 residues in the CDR3. V lost 0 bases and J 1 base, leaving 6 bases between the germline ends. The CDR3 bases are TGTGCCAGCAGTTACTCGGGACTGAACACCGGGGAGCTGTTTTTT. Translation gives CASSYSGLNTGELFF.

This clone was observed once. V and J are TRBV12-5 and TRBJ2-7; D not resolved. The CDR3 is 14 amino acids. V lost 0 bases, J lost 2 bases, and 8 bases lay in between. CDR1 and CDR2 (germline): LGHNT, FRNRAP. Here the CDR3 reads CASGLVQAPYEQYF. CDR3 DNA sequence: TGTGCTAGTGGTTTGGTTCAGGCACCCTACGAGCAGTACTTC.

This clone turned up a few times. The chain joins TRBV5-1 to TRBJ1-5; tentative D call: TRBD1 (6 bases). The germline gives CDR1 SGHRS, CDR2 YFSETQ. V lost 0 bases and J lost 8, with 18 bases in between. CDR3 size: 16 residues. The CDR3 reads CASSLVGDMGLEPQHF. DNA for the CDR3: TGCGCCAGCAGCTTGGTGGGGGACATGGGGTTAGAGCCCCAGCATTTT.

V is TRBV28 and J is TRBJ1-3, with 10 positions matching TRBD1. The CDR3 extends over 17 amino acids. Germline CDR1 is MDHEN and CDR2 is SYDVKM. The ends lost 5 bases at V and 3 bases at J; junction bases unmatched: 10. Here the CDR3 DNA reads TGTGCCAGCAGTAAGGGACAGGGGCGTTTCCGTGGAAACACCATATATTTT. Translation: CASSKGQGRFRGNTIYF.

This clone was seen a single time. V gene TRBV10-3 combines with J gene TRBJ2-2, with D possibly matching TRBD1 (6 bases). Trimming pared 3 bases from V and 4 bases from J, leaving 12 bases between. There are 15 residues in the CDR3. CDR1 and CDR2 (germline): ENHRY, SYGVKD. The CDR3 sequence is CAISETGPATGELFF. The DNA of the CDR3 is TGTGCCATCAGTGAAACAGGGCCCGCCACCGGGGAGCTGTTTTTT.

This clone was seen only once. This sequence joins TRBV23-1 and TRBJ2-5, with TRBD1 identical over 7 bases. TRBV23-1 is given ORF status, its function remaining uncertain. Trimming at V came to 4 bases and at J to 9 bases, leaving 17 bases not matched to a gene. There are 16 residues in the CDR3. This CDR3 reads CASSPLTGLPRGAQYF. DNA for the CDR3: TGCGCCAGCAGTCCCTTGACAGGGCTCCCCCGTGGAGCCCAGTACTTC.

The chain links TRBV30 to TRBJ2-7; the D is unclear. Germline CDR1 reads GTSNPN; CDR2 reads SVGIG (reference sequence). Trimming shortened V by 4 bases and J by 8 bases, and 18 bases separated the two germline ends. This CDR3 spans 13 amino acids. The DNA of the CDR3 is TGTGCCTGGAACGGTGGAGCCACTCGGCAGCAGTACTTC. Its protein product is CAWNGGATRQQYF.

The rearrangement links TRBV9 to TRBJ1-4, with TRBD1 as a possible D gene (6 bases). Trimming stripped 4 bases from V and 6 bases from J, with 13 bases between. The CDR3 is 14 amino acids. Germline CDR1 is SGDLS and CDR2 is YYNGEE. The CDR3: CASSLRGSDEKLFF. The CDR3 DNA follows: TGTGCCAGCAGCCTCAGGGGATCGGATGAAAAACTGTTTTTT.

The V and J genes are TRBV10-3 and TRBJ1-5, with 9 bases that match TRBD1. J lost 5 bases, V lost 6 bases, and 2 bases had no gene match. From germline, CDR1 is ENHRY and CDR2 SYGVKD. The CDR3 is made up of 13 amino acids. CDR3 nucleotides: TGTGCCATCAGGGGACAGGGTGATCAGCCCCAGCATTTT. This encodes CAIRGQGDQPQHF.

This chain uses TRBV28 with TRBJ1-4; 8 nucleotides agree with TRBD1. The CDR3 contains 16 residues. CDR1 MDHEN and CDR2 SYDVKM come from the germline V gene. The V segment lost 7 bases and the J segment 2 bases; nucleotides outside the gene matches: 9. CDR3 in amino acids: CASTAGGRLTNEKLFF. The CDR3 DNA follows: TGTGCCAGCACCGCAGGGGGCCGATTGACTAATGAAAAACTGTTTTTT.

The genes are TRBV6-5 and TRBJ2-1, with a tentative D call TRBD2 (6 bases). The germline V gene has CDR1 MNHEY and CDR2 SVGAGI. V shed 2 bases and J shed 4 bases, with 15 bases lying between them. The CDR3 has 16 amino acids. CDR3 amino acids: CASSYRTRGSYNEQFF. CDR3 nucleotide sequence: TGTGCCAGCAGTTACAGGACCCGGGGGTCGTACAATGAGCAGTTCTTC.